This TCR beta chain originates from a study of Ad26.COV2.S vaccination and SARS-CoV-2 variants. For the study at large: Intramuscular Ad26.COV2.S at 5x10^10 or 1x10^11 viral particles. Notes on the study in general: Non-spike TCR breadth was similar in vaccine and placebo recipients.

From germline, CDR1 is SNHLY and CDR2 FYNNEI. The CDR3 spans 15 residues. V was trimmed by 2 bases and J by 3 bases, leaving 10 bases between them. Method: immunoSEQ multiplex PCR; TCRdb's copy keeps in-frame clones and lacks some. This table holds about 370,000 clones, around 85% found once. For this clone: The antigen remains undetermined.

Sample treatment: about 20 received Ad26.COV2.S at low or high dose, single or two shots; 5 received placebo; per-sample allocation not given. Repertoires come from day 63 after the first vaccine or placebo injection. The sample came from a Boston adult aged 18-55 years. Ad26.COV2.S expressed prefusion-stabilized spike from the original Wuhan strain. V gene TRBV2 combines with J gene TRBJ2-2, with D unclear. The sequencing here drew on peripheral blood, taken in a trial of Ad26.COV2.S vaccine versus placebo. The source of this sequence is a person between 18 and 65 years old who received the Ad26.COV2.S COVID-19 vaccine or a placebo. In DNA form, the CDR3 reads TGTGCCAGCAGTGAATTCAACGTGCACACCGGGGAGCTGTTTTTT. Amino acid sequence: CASSEFNVHTGELFF.